This TCR beta chain appears in the sequencing data of a study of blood T cell repertoires in COVID-19. Study summary: Donors in the United States, Italy and Spain gave samples during acute or convalescent COVID-19. The analysed material was cDNA or gDNA that came from T cells, B-cell-depleted T cells, or PBMCs.

Original processing methods: Nucleated cell counts were estimated from reference gene primer amplification. Produced via immunoSEQ multiplex PCR; TCRdb's table is partial and in-frame only. The V and J calls and clone size were taken over from that table, and D and trimming were inferred from the DNA. The repertoire consists of under 150,000 clones, with 85% occurring once and the leading ten covering 3% to 3.5%. Germline V CDR1 and CDR2: ENHRY, SYGVKD. J was trimmed by 4 bases and V by 8 bases; bases with no gene match: 5. The CDR3 has 15 amino acids. V usage is TRBV10-3 and J usage is TRBJ2-1; 13 nucleotides line up with TRBD2. Specimen: peripheral blood. The receptor comes from a middle-aged man with acute or convalescent COVID-19. CDR3 residues: CAIHPTSGGYNEQFF. The CDR3 DNA is TGTGCCATCCACCCGACTAGCGGGGGGTACAATGAGCAGTTCTTC.